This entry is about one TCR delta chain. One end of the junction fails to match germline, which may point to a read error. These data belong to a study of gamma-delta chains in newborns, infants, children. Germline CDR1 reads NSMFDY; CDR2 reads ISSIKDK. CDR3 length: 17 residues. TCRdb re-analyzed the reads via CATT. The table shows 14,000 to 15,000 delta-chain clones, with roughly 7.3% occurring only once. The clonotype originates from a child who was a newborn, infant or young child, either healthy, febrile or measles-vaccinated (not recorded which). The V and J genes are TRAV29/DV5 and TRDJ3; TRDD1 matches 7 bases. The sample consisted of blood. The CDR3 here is CSEIDPLGSWDPRQMFF. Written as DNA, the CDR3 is TGTTCCGAAATAGATCCTCTGGGCTCCTGGGACCCCCGACAGATGTTTTTC.